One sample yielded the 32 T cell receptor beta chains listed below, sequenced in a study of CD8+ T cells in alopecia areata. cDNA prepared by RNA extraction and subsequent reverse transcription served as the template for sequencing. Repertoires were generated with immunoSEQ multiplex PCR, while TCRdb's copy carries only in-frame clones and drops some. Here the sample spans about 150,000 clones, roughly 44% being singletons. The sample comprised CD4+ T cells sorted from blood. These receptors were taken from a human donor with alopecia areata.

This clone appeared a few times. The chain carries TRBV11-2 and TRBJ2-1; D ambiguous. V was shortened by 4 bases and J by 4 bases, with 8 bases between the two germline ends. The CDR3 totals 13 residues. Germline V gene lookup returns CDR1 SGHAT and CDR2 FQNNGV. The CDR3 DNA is TGTGCCAGCAGCTCAGCACGGTACAATGAGCAGTTCTTC. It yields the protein CASSSARYNEQFF. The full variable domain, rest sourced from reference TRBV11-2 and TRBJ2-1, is EAGVAQSPRYKIIEKRQSVAFWCNPISGHATLYWYQQILGQGPKLLIQFQNNGVVDDSQLPKDRFSAERLKGVDSTLKIQPAKLEDSAVYLCASSSARYNEQFFGPGTRLTVL.

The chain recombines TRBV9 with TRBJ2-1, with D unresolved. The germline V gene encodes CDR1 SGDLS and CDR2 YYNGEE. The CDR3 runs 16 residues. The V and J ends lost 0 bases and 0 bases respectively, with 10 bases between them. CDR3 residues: CASSVGGTVSYNEQFF. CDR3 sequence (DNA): TGTGCCAGCAGCGTAGGAGGTACGGTCTCCTACAATGAGCAGTTCTTC. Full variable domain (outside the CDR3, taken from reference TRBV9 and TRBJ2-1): DSGVTQTPKHLITATGQRVTLRCSPRSGDLSVYWYQQSLDQGLQFLIQYYNGEERAKGNILERFSAQQFPDLHSELNLSSLELGDSALYFCASSVGGTVSYNEQFFGPGTRLTVL.

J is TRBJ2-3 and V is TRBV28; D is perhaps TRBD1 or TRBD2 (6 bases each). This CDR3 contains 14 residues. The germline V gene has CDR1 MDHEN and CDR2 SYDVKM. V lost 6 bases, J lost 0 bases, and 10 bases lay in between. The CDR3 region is CASRGGTSTDTQYF. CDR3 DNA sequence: TGTGCCAGCAGAGGGGGGACTAGCACAGATACGCAGTATTTT.

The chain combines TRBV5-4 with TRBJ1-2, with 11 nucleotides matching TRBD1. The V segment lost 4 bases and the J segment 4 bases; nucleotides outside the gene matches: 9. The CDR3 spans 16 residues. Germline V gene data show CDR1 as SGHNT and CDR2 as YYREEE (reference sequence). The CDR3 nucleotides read TGTGCCAGCAGCCCGGACAGGGGGCGCCTTGGCTATGGCTACACCTTC. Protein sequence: CASSPDRGRLGYGYTF.

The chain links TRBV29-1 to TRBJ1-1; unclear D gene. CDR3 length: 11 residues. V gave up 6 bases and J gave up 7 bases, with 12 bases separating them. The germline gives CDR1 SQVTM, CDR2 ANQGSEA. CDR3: CSVEGLYEAFF. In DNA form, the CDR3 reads TGCAGCGTGGAGGGCCTATATGAAGCTTTCTTT. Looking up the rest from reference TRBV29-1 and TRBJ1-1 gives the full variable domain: SAVISQKPSRDICQRGTSLTIQCQVDSQVTMMFWYRQQPGQSLTLIATANQGSEATYESGFVIDKFPISRPNLTFSTLTVSNMSPEDSSIYLCSVEGLYEAFFGQGTRLTVV.

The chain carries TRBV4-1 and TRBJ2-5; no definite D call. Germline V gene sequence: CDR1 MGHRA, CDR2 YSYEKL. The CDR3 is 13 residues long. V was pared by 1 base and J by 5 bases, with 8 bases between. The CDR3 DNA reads TGCGCCAGCAGCCAAGCTTATAGGGAGACCCAGTACTTC. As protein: CASSQAYRETQYF.

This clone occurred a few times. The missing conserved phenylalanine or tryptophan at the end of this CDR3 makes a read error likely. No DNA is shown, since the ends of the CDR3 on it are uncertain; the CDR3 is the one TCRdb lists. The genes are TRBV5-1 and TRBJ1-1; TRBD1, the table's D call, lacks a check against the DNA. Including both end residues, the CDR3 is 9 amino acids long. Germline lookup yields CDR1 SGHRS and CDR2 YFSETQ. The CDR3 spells CASSLDRGS.

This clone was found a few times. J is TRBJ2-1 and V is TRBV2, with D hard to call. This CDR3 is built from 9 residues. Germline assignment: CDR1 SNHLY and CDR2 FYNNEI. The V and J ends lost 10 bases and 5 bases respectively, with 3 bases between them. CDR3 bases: TGTGCCAACAACAATGAGCAGTTCTTC. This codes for CANNNEQFF.

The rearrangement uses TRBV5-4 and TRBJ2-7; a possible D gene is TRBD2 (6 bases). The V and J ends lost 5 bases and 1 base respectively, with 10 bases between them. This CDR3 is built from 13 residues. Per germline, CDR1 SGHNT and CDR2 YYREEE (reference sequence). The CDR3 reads CASSSGLSYEQYF. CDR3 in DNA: TGTGCCAGCAGTAGCGGATTGTCCTACGAGCAGTACTTC.

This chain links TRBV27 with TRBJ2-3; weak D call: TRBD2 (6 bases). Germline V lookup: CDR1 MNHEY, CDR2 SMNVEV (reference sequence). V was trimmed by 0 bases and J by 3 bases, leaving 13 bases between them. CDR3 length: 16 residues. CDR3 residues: CASSLSNPGATDTQYF. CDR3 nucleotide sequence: TGTGCCAGCAGTTTATCGAATCCGGGAGCGACAGATACGCAGTATTTT.

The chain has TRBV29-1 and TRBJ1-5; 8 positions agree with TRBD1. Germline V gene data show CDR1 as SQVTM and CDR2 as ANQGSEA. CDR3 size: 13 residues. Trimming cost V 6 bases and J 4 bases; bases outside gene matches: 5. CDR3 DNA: TGCAGCGTGGTGGACAGGGAGAATCAGCCCCAGCATTTT. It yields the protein CSVVDRENQPQHF.

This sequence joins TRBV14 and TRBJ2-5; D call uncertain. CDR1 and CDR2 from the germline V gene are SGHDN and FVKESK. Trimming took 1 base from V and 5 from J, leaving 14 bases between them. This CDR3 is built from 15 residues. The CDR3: CASSQATISWETQYF. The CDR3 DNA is TGTGCCAGCAGCCAAGCAACGATTAGTTGGGAGACCCAGTACTTC.

The CDR3 DNA reads as TGCGCCAGCAGCGGGGACAGGGACGCTTTCTTT. This codes for CASSGDRDAFF. The chain carries TRBV5-1 and TRBJ1-1, with 9 bases aligning to TRBD1. Per the germline V gene, CDR1 is SGHRS and CDR2 is YFSETQ. V lost 4 bases and J lost 11; bases outside the gene matches: 3. The CDR3 covers 11 residues. The full variable domain, completed using reference TRBV5-1 and TRBJ1-1, is KAGVTQTPRYLIKTRGQQVTLSCSPISGHRSVSWYQQTPGQGLQFLFEYFSETQRNKGNFPGRFSGRQFSNSRSEMNVSTLELGDSALYLCASSGDRDAFFGQGTRLTVV.

CDR3 region: CASSLRGRDVYTEAFF. The CDR3 coding sequence is TGTGCCAGCAGCCTGCGGGGCAGGGACGTGTACACTGAAGCTTTCTTT. The rearrangement links TRBV14 to TRBJ1-1, with a tentative D call TRBD1 (5 bases). This CDR3 has 16 residues. V lost 4 bases to trimming and J lost 3 bases, with 18 bases between them. Germline lookup yields CDR1 SGHDN and CDR2 FVKESK.

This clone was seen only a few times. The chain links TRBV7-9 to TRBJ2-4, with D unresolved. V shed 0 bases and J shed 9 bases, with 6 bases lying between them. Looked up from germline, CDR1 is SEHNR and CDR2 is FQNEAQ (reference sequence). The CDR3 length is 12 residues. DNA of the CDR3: TGTGCCAGCAGCTTAGCACCGGGCATTCAGTACTTC. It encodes CASSLAPGIQYF.

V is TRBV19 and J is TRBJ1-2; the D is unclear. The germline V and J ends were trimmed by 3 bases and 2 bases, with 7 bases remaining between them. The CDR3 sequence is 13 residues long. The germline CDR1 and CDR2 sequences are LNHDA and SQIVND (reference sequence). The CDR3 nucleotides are TGTGCCAGTAGTATCCCGGGAAACTATGGCTACACCTTC. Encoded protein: CASSIPGNYGYTF.

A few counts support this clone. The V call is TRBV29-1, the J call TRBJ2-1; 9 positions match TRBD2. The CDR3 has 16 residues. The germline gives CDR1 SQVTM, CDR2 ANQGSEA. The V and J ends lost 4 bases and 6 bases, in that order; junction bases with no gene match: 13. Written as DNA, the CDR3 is TGCAGCGTTGTGAGGGGACTAGCAAGGGGAGGCAATGAGCAGTTCTTC. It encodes CSVVRGLARGGNEQFF.

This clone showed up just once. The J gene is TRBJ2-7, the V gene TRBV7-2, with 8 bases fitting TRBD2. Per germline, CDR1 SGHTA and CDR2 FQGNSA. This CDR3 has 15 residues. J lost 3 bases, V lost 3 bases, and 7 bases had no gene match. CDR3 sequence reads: CASSFKRERGYEQYF. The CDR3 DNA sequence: TGTGCCAGCAGCTTCAAGCGGGAGAGGGGCTACGAGCAGTACTTC.

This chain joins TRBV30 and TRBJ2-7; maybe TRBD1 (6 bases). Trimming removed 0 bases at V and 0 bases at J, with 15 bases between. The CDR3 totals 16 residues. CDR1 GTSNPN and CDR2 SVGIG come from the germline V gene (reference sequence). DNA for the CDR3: TGTGCCTGGAGTGTACCTGGGGACATTGTCTCCTACGAGCAGTACTTC. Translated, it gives CAWSVPGDIVSYEQYF.

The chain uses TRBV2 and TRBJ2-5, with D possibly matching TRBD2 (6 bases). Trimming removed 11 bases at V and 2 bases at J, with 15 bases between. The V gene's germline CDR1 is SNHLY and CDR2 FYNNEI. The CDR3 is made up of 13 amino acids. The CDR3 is CALGRQQQETQYF. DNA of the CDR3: TGTGCCCTGGGGAGGCAGCAACAAGAGACCCAGTACTTC.

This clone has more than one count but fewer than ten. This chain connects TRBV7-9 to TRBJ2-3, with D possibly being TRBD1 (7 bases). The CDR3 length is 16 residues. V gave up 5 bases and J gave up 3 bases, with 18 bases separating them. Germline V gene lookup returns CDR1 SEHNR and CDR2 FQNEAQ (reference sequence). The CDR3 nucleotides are TGTGCCAGCAGCGCCAGGGGGGCGGCACCAACAGATACGCAGTATTTT. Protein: CASSARGAAPTDTQYF.

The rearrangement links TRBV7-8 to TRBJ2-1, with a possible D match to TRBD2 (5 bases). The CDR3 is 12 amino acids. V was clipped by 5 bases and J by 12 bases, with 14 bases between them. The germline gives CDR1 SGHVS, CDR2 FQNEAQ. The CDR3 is CASSMTRGRQFF. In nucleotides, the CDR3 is TGTGCCAGCAGCATGACCCGAGGGAGGCAGTTCTTC.

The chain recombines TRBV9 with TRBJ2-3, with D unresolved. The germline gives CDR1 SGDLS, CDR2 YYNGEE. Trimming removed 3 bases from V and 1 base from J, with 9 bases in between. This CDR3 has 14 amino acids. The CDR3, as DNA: TGTGCCAGCAGCGACGACCCGCGCACAGATACGCAGTATTTT. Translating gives CASSDDPRTDTQYF.

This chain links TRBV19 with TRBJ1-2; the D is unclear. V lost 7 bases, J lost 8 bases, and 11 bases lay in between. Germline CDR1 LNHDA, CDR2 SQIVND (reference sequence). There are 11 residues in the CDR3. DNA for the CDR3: TGTGCCAGTACGGCGGCTCACGGCTACACCTTC. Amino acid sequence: CASTAAHGYTF.

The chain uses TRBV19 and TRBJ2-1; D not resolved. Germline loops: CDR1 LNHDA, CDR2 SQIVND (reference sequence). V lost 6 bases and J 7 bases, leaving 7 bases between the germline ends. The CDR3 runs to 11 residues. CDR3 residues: CASRSRNEQFF. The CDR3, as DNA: TGTGCCAGTAGATCTCGGAATGAGCAGTTCTTC.

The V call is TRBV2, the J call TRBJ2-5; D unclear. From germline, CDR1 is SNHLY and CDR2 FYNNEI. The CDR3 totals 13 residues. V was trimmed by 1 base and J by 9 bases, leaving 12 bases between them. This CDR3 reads CASSEEGGSAQYF. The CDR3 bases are TGTGCCAGCAGTGAAGAGGGTGGGTCGGCCCAGTACTTC.

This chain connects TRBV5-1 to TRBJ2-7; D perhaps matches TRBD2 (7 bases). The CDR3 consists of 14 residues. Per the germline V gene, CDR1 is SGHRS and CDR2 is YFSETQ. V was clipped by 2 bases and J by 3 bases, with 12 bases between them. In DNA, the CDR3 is TGCGCCAGCAGCTTCAAGGGGGAGGGCTACGAGCAGTACTTC. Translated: CASSFKGEGYEQYF.

CDR3 residues: CASTPRQFSSYEQYF. The CDR3 nucleotides are TGTGCCAGCACCCCCCGGCAGTTCAGCTCCTACGAGCAGTACTTC. V is TRBV6-5 and J is TRBJ2-7; no reliable D call. This CDR3 comprises 15 residues. Trimming removed 7 bases at V and 0 bases at J, with 16 bases between. CDR1 and CDR2 (germline): MNHEY, SVGAGI.

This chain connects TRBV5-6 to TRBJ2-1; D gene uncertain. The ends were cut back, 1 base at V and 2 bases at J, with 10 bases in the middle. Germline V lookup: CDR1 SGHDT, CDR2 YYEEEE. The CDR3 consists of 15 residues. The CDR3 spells CASSLPDSTYNEQFF. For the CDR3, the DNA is TGTGCCAGCAGCTTGCCGGATTCAACCTACAATGAGCAGTTCTTC.

As DNA, the CDR3 is TGTGCCAGCAGCGACAGCATAGATACTGAAGCTTTCTTT. Translated: CASSDSIDTEAFF. The chain has TRBV9 and TRBJ1-1; no firm D call. The V end was cut by 3 bases, the J end by 5 bases, with 11 bases between. The length of the CDR3 is 13 residues. From germline, CDR1 is SGDLS and CDR2 YYNGEE.

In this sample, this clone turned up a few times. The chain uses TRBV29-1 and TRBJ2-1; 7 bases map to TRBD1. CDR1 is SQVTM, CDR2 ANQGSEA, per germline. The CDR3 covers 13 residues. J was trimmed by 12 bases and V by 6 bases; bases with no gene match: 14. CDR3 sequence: CSVIWDSSLGQFF. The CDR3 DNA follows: TGCAGCGTAATCTGGGACAGTTCATTGGGGCAGTTCTTC.

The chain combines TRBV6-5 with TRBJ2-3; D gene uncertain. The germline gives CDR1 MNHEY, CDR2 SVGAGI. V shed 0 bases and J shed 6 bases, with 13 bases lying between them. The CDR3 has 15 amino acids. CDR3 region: CASSYSPLRSDTQYF. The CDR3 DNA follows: TGTGCCAGCAGTTACTCCCCCTTGAGGTCGGATACGCAGTATTTT.